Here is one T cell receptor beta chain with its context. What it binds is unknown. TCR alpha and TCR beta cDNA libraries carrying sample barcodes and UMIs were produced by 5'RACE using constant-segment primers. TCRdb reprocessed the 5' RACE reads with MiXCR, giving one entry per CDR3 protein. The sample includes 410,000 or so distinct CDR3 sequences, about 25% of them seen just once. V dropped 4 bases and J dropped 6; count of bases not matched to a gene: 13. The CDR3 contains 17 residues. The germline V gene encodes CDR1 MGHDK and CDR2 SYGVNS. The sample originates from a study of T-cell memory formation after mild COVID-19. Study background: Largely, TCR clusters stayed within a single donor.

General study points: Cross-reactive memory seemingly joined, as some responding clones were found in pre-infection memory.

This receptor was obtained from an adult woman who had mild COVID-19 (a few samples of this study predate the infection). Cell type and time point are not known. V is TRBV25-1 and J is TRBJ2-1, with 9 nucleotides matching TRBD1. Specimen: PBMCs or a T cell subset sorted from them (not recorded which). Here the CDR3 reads CASSGLGDREDGNEQFF. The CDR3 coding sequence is TGTGCCAGCAGTGGCCTCGGGGACAGGGAAGATGGCAATGAGCAGTTCTTC.